This passage covers 18 T cell receptor beta chains from one sample sequenced in a study of blood T cells in healthy people across ages. Using a J-beta primer mix together with a sample-barcoded 5' primer, a second PCR was run for 7 to 11 cycles. Via MiXCR, TCRdb re-called the 5' RACE reads, giving one row per CDR3 protein. The sample shows over 1,200,000 distinct CDR3 sequences, approximately 59% of them seen only once. The sequencing input was blood. These TCRs come from a man aged 18 to 29 in good health.

The sample holds one count of this clonotype. This chain joins TRBV20-1 and TRBJ2-5; 10 bases are a match to TRBD2. The DNA end lines up better with TRBJ2-7; the J call may be wrong. This CDR3 comprises 15 residues. Germline V gene sequence: CDR1 DFQATT, CDR2 SNEGSKA (reference sequence). The CDR3 DNA is TGCAGTGCTATCGGTAGCGGGGGGACCTCCTACGAGCAGTACTTC. Its protein is CSAIGSGGTSYEQYF.

This chain connects TRBV19 to TRBJ2-5; 11 bases fit TRBD2. CDR3 length equals 20 residues. V gave up 5 bases and J gave up 0 bases; unmatched junction bases: 17. Germline V gene sequence: CDR1 LNHDA, CDR2 SQIVND (reference sequence). CDR3 amino acids: CASSPPPGLAGGVYQETQYF. CDR3 sequence (DNA): TGTGCCAGTAGTCCTCCCCCCGGGCTAGCGGGGGGCGTGTACCAAGAGACCCAGTACTTC.

The chain links TRBV4-1 to TRBJ2-1; possibly TRBD1 for D (6 bases). Trimming removed 6 bases at V and 0 bases at J, with 18 bases between. The germline gives CDR1 MGHRA, CDR2 YSYEKL. This CDR3 region has 17 residues. CDR3 loop: CASSQRTDSLSYNEQFF. The CDR3 nucleotides read TGCGCCAGCAGTCAGAGGACAGACTCACTCTCCTACAATGAGCAGTTCTTC.

This clonotype was found many times. This rearrangement joins TRBV7-2 to TRBJ2-7; D gene uncertain. Germline CDR1 SGHTA, CDR2 FQGNSA. Between the trimmed V and J ends, which lost 6 bases and 3 bases, there was a span of 12 bases. The CDR3 is 13 residues long. The CDR3 DNA reads TGTGCCAGCAGTTTACTCGCCAGCTACGAGCAGTACTTC. It encodes CASSLLASYEQYF.

This chain connects TRBV12-3 or TRBV12-4 to TRBJ2-1, with D maybe TRBD1 (5 bases). The germline V and J ends were trimmed by 2 bases and 8 bases, with 16 bases remaining between them. CDR3 length: 15 residues. The CDR3 reads CASSLHRRRWDEQFF. CDR3 nucleotide sequence: TGTGCCAGCAGTTTACACAGGCGACGATGGGATGAGCAGTTCTTC.

The CDR3 DNA is TGTGCCAGCAGCCCCGGCGGACTCTTCTACTCTGGGGCCAACGTCCTGACTTTC. This sequence encodes CASSPGGLFYSGANVLTF. The V and J genes are TRBV6-1 and TRBJ2-6; maybe TRBD2 (5 bases). Trimming cost V 6 bases and J 0 bases, with 18 bases left between them. CDR1 MNHNS and CDR2 SASEGT come from the germline V gene. The CDR3 is made up of 18 amino acids.

V gene TRBV15 combines with J gene TRBJ1-4, with D unresolved. This CDR3 contains 14 residues. With 5 bases removed from V and 0 bases from J, the gap between germline ends came to 7 bases. Germline V CDR1 and CDR2: LNHNV, YYDKDF (reference sequence). In DNA, the CDR3 is TGTGCCACCAGCGGGCGGGCAACTAATGAAAAACTGTTTTTT. Protein: CATSGRATNEKLFF.

The chain is built from TRBV28 and TRBJ2-7, with D unresolved. The assigned J gene may be wrong: the sequence end matches TRBJ2-5 better. CDR3 length equals 14 residues. From germline, CDR1 is MDHEN and CDR2 SYDVKM. The CDR3 spells CASSFRMARETQYF. The CDR3 bases are TGTGCCAGCAGTTTTCGCATGGCGAGAGAGACCCAGTACTTC.

This chain connects TRBV11-2 to TRBJ2-3; 10 bases are a match to TRBD2. The V gene's germline CDR1 is SGHAT and CDR2 FQNNGV. J was trimmed by 1 base and V by 11 bases; bases with no gene match: 6. The CDR3 covers 14 residues. The CDR3 loop reads CAAGTSAGTDTQYF. For the CDR3, the DNA is TGTGCCGCAGGGACTAGCGCGGGCACAGATACGCAGTATTTT. The whole variable domain, filled in from reference TRBV11-2 and TRBJ2-3, reads EAGVAQSPRYKIIEKRQSVAFWCNPISGHATLYWYQQILGQGPKLLIQFQNNGVVDDSQLPKDRFSAERLKGVDSTLKIQPAKLEDSAVYLCAAGTSAGTDTQYFGPGTRLTVL.

This rearrangement joins TRBV3-1 to TRBJ2-1; either TRBD1 or TRBD2 may fit D (7 bases each). The CDR3 has 15 amino acids. V was shortened by 4 bases and J by 5 bases, with 15 bases between the two germline ends. The germline V gene encodes CDR1 LGHDT and CDR2 YNNKEL (reference sequence). The CDR3: CASSLSGGDHNEQFF. CDR3 sequence (DNA): TGTGCCAGCAGCCTGTCAGGGGGGGATCACAATGAGCAGTTCTTC.

V usage is TRBV27 and J usage is TRBJ1-5; TRBD1 matches 9 bases. CDR1 and CDR2 from the germline V gene are MNHEY and SMNVEV (reference sequence). There are 14 residues in the CDR3. V shed 5 bases, J shed 10 bases, and the junction held 9 bases outside the gene matches. CDR3 DNA: TGTGCCAGCAGTCCCGGGACAGGGATGGTCCCCCAGCATTTT. This codes for CASSPGTGMVPQHF.

The J gene is TRBJ1-1, the V gene TRBV4-2, with a tentative D call TRBD1 (5 bases). The CDR3 sequence is 14 residues long. Germline values: CDR1 LGHNA, CDR2 YNFKEQ. The V end lost 0 bases, the J end lost 8 bases, and 13 bases lay between the germline ends. CDR3 protein: CASSQEMGGTEAFF. CDR3 in DNA: TGTGCCAGCAGCCAAGAAATGGGGGGAACGGAAGCTTTCTTT.

The chain combines TRBV10-1 with TRBJ1-5; the match to TRBD1 covers 7 bases. V trimming: 8 bases; J trimming: 0 bases; junction bases outside the gene matches: 4. CDR1 is WNHNN, CDR2 SYGVQD, per germline (reference sequence). The CDR3 runs 14 residues. CDR3 sequence reads: CASAGQPSNQPQHF. As DNA, the CDR3 is TGCGCCAGCGCGGGACAGCCTAGCAATCAGCCCCAGCATTTT.

The chain employs TRBV2 and TRBJ1-2, with D maybe TRBD1 (5 bases). With 9 bases removed from V and 5 bases from J, the gap between germline ends came to 22 bases. This CDR3 spans 15 amino acids. Looked up from germline, CDR1 is SNHLY and CDR2 is FYNNEI. CDR3 sequence reads: CARRGDGVFAYGYTF. The CDR3 DNA is TGTGCCAGAAGAGGGGACGGCGTCTTTGCTTATGGCTACACCTTC.

This sequence joins TRBV9 and TRBJ2-3, with D possibly TRBD2 on 5 matching bases. Trimming shortened V by 0 bases and J by 1 base, and 9 bases separated the two germline ends. The CDR3 spans 15 residues. The germline V gene has CDR1 SGDLS and CDR2 YYNGEE. The CDR3 bases are TGTGCCAGCAGCGTAGGATTGGGAGGCACAGATACGCAGTATTTT. This sequence encodes CASSVGLGGTDTQYF.

The CDR3 is CASSPLASGRNEQFF. The CDR3 DNA reads as TGCGCCAGCAGCCCGTTGGCTAGCGGGAGAAATGAGCAGTTCTTC. The chain uses TRBV5-1 and TRBJ2-1, with 10 bases aligning to TRBD2. The CDR3 consists of 15 residues. Germline V gene lookup returns CDR1 SGHRS and CDR2 YFSETQ. V lost 4 bases to trimming and J lost 7 bases; unmatched junction nucleotides: 8.

V gene TRBV20-1 combines with J gene TRBJ2-3, with 12 bases fitting TRBD2. Germline CDR1 reads DFQATT; CDR2 reads SNEGSKA (reference sequence). The CDR3 extends over 17 amino acids. The trim removed 1 base at V and 6 bases at J, leaving 11 bases unmatched. CDR3 in amino acids: CSARVSVLAGGPDTQYF. DNA for the CDR3: TGCAGTGCTAGAGTATCAGTGCTAGCGGGGGGGCCGGATACGCAGTATTTT.

The chain joins TRBV5-1 to TRBJ1-5; D not certain. This CDR3 has 15 residues. The ends were cut back, 4 bases at V and 1 base at J, with 12 bases in the middle. Germline lookup yields CDR1 SGHRS and CDR2 YFSETQ. The CDR3, as DNA: TGCGCCAGCAGCCCGTCCGGGAAAAGCAATCAGCCCCAGCATTTT. It codes for CASSPSGKSNQPQHF. The complete variable domain, with remaining parts taken from reference TRBV5-1 and TRBJ1-5, reads KAGVTQTPRYLIKTRGQQVTLSCSPISGHRSVSWYQQTPGQGLQFLFEYFSETQRNKGNFPGRFSGRQFSNSRSEMNVSTLELGDSALYLCASSPSGKSNQPQHFGDGTRLSIL.